This TCR beta chain came from a study of post-analysis software for immune sequencing data. Overall study context: Included among the disease courses, which were recorded for the cohort, were relapsing-remitting, secondary progressive and progressive-relapsing multiple sclerosis.

This clonotype was found a few times. Its specificity is not known. Trimming removed 3 bases from V and 6 bases from J, with 12 bases in between. Germline V gene data show CDR1 as MDHEN and CDR2 as SYDVKM. CDR3 length: 13 amino acids. Overall study results and limits: Five or six TRBV segments, TRBV5-6, TRBV5-1 and TRBV20-1 among them, were found more frequent in patients than controls.

TCR beta libraries were prepared from cDNA with unique molecular identifiers. MiXCR was run by TCRdb on the PCR reads, yielding one entry per CDR3 protein. The sample has 750,000 to 900,000 distinct CDR3 sequences, 46% seen once; the top ten hold approximately 4.4%. The sequence derives from a girl aged 5-17 years with multiple sclerosis. Sequencing was done on a sample of blood. This chain links TRBV28 with TRBJ2-7; weak D call: TRBD1 (5 bases). CDR3 nucleotide sequence: TGTGCCAGCAGTTTTTCAGGGTTGGGCGAGCAGTACTTC. It specifies CASSFSGLGEQYF. Filled out from reference TRBV28 and TRBJ2-7, the complete variable domain reads DVKVTQSSRYLVKRTGEKVFLECVQDMDHENMFWYRQDPGLGLRLIYFSYDVKMKEKGDIPEGYSVSREKKERFSLILESASTNQTSMYLCASSFSGLGEQYFGPGTRLTVT.